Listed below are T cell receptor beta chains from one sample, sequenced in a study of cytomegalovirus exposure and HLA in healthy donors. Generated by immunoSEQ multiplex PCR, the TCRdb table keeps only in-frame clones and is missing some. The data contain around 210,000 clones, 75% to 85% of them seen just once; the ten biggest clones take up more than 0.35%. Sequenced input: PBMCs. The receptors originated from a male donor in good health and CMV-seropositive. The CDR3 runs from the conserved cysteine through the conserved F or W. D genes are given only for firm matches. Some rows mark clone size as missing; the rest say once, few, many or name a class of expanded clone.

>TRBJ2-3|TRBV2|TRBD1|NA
TGTGCCAGCAGTGCAGACCAGGGGGCAGATACGCAGTATTTT
CASSADQGADTQYF
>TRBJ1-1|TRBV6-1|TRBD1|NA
TGTGCCAGCAGTGAGAGAAGACAGGGTAGAGCTTTCTTT
CASSERRQGRAFF
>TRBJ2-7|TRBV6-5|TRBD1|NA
TGTGCCAGCAGTTGGGGACAGGGCTACTACGAGCAGTACTTC
CASSWGQGYYEQYF
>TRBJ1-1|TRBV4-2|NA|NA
TGTGCCAGCAGCCAAGTAGCGGCCCGCAGGAACACTGAAGCTTTCTTT
CASSQVAARRNTEAFF
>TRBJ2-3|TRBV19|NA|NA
TGTGCCAGTAGTATACTCGGCGGGAGAGGGACAGGTACGCAGTATTTT
CASSILGGRGTGTQYF
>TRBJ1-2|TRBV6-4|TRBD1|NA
TGTGCCACTTCGGACAGGAACTATGGCTACACCTTC
CATSDRNYGYTF
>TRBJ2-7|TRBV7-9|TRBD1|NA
TGTGCCAGCAGCTTCCCGGGACAGCGGTCCTACGAGCAGTACTTC
CASSFPGQRSYEQYF
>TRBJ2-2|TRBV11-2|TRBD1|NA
TGTGCCAGCAGCTTTTTGCCGGGACAGGGTACCGGGGAGCTGTTTTTT
CASSFLPGQGTGELFF
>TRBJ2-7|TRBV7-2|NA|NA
TGTGCCAGCAGCTTAGTGTACGGGGTAGGCCTCGAGCAGTACTTC
CASSLVYGVGLEQYF
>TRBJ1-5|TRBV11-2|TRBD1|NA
TGTGCCAGCAGCCTCGGACAGGGAGGGGAGCCCCAGCATTTT
CASSLGQGGEPQHF
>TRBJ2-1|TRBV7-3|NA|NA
TGTGCCAGTTCAGTCGGGCCCGGAGGCAATGAGCAGTTCTTC
CASSVGPGGNEQFF
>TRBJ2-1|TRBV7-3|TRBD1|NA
TGTGCCAGCAGCTTGACAGGGGAAAGGGATGAGCAGTTCTTC
CASSLTGERDEQFF
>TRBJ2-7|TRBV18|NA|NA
TGTGCCAGCTCCTCCTACGGCAGGCCCTCCTACGAGCAGTACTTC
CASSSYGRPSYEQYF
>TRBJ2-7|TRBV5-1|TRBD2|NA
TGCGCCAGCAGCTTAGGTCGAGGGGCGGGAGACTGGTACGAGCAGTACTTC
CASSLGRGAGDWYEQYF
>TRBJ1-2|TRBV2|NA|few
TGTGCCAGCAGTGACAGATTCTACACCTTC
CASSDRFYTF
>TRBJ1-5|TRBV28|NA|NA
TGTGCCAGCAGTTTAAGTTTGGGGGCTAGGCCCCAGCATTTT
CASSLSLGARPQHF
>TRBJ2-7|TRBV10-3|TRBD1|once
TGTGCCACCCGCGAGGGGGCGGAGGAGCAGTACTTC
CATREGAEEQYF
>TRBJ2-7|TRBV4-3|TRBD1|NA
TGCGCCAGCAGCCAAGTTGGGACAGCCAACTACGAGCAGTACTTC
CASSQVGTANYEQYF
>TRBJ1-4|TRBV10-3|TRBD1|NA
TGTGCCATCGGAACGACAGGGGGTGAAAAACTGTTTTTT
CAIGTTGGEKLFF
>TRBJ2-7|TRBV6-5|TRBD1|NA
TGTGCCAGCAGCCGGGGACAGGGCGCCTACGAGCAGTACTTC
CASSRGQGAYEQYF
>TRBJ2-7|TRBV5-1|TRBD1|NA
TGCGCCAGCAGCTTAGAACAGGGGCTTTACGAGCAGTACTTC
CASSLEQGLYEQYF
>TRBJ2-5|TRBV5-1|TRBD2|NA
TGCGCCAGCAGCTTGGTACTAGCGGGGGCAGGCGAGACCCAGTACTTC
CASSLVLAGAGETQYF
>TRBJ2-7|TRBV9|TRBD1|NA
TGTGCCAGCAGCGTAGTAGGGACAGGGGGCTCCGAGCAGTACTTC
CASSVVGTGGSEQYF
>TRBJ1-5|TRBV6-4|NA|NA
TGTGCCAGCAGTGGGGAGGCAAATCAGCCCCAGCATTTT
CASSGEANQPQHF
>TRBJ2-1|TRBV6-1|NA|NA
TGTGCCAGCAGCCTGGACAGTTACAATGAGCAGTTCTTC
CASSLDSYNEQFF
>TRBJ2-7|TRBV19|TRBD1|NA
TGTGCCAGTAGTGCAAACCGGGACAGCTTCAAGTACTTC
CASSANRDSFKYF
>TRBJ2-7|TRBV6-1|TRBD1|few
TGTGCCAGCAGTGCAAGATGGTCGGGACAGAGCTCCTACGAGCAGTACTTC
CASSARWSGQSSYEQYF
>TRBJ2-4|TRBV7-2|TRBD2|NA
TGTGCCAGCAGCACCGCGGGGAGTAGCGGGGTTCCCAAAAACATTCAGTACTTC
CASSTAGSSGVPKNIQYF
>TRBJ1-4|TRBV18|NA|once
TGTGCCAGCTCAATCAGGGGAACAACTAATGAAAAACTGTTTTTT
CASSIRGTTNEKLFF
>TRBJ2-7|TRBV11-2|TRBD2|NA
TGTGCCAGCAGCCGAGCGGGAGCCCGGAGCGAGCAGTACTTC
CASSRAGARSEQYF
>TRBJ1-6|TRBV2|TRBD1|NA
TGTGCCAGCAGGGAACAGGGGGCGCATAATTCACCCCTCCACTTT
CASREQGAHNSPLHF
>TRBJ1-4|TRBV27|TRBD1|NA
TGTGCCAGCAGTTTACGCCCAGGGGGCCATGAAAAACTGTTTTTT
CASSLRPGGHEKLFF
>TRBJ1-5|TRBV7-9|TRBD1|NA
TGTGCCAGCAGCCCGGACAGGGGAGATCAGCCCCAGCATTTT
CASSPDRGDQPQHF
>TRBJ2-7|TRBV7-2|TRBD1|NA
TGTGCCAGCAGCTCGGGACAGGGCCCCTACGAGCAGTACTTC
CASSSGQGPYEQYF
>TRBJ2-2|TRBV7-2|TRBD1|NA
TGTGCCAGCAGCCCACAGGGGGCCGGGGAGCTGTTTTTT
CASSPQGAGELFF
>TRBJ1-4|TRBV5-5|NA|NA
TGTGCCAGCAGCTTGACAGGGAGGGGAGAAAAACTGTTTTTT
CASSLTGRGEKLFF
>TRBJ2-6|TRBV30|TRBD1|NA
TGTGCCTGCGACAGGGTTAACGTCCTGACTTTC
CACDRVNVLTF
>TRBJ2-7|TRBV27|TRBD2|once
TGTGCCAGCAGAAGAGCGGGAGTCATTGAGCAGTACTTC
CASRRAGVIEQYF
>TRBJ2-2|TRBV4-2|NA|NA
TGTGCCAGCAGCCAAGTTCAGTCCGGGAGTACCGGGGAGCTGTTTTTT
CASSQVQSGSTGELFF
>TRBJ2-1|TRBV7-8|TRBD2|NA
TGTGCCAGCAGCTTAACCGGGACTAGCGGGCTTAGCTCCTACAATGAGCAGTTCTTC
CASSLTGTSGLSSYNEQFF
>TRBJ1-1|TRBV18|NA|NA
TGTGCCAGCTCACCTATCGGGCAGGGGATAACTTTCTTT
CASSPIGQGITFF
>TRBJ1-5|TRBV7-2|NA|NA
TGTGCCAGCAGCTTAGCGGCGAGGGGGAATCAGCCCCAGCATTTT
CASSLAARGNQPQHF
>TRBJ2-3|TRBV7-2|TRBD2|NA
TGTGCCAGCACCCAGCGGGGTGCTAGCACAGATACGCAGTATTTT
CASTQRGASTDTQYF
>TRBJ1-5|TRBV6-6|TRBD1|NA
TGTGCCAGCAGGGGACAGGGTTTGCAGCCCCAGCATTTT
CASRGQGLQPQHF
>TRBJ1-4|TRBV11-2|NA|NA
TGTGCCAGCAGCTTAGTGACAGGAACCACTAATGAAAAACTGTTTTTT
CASSLVTGTTNEKLFF
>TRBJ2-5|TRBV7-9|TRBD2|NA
TGTGCCAGCAGCCTCGGGACTAGCGGGAGCTGGAGGGAGACCCAGTACTTC
CASSLGTSGSWRETQYF
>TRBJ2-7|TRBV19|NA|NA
TGTGCCAGTACGGGCCAGGGACTCTACGAGCAGTACTTC
CASTGQGLYEQYF
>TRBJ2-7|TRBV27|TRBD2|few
TGTGCCAGCAGTTTATCGCGGGGGAGCTCCTACGAGCAGTACTTC
CASSLSRGSSYEQYF
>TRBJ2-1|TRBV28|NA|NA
TGTGCCAGCAGCCCCCAGGTTTTTGGGCAGTTCTTC
CASSPQVFGQFF
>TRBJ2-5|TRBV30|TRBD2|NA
TGTGCCTGGAGTGTACGGCGGGAGGGCCGGGAGCAGTACTTC
CAWSVRREGREQYF
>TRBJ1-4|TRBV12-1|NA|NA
TGTGCCAGCAGCTTTCGAAACAGTCGAAGTGAAAAACTGTTTTTT
CASSFRNSRSEKLFF
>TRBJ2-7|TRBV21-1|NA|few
TGTGCCAGCAGCATGACTAGCGGGAGGCCAACCTCCTACGAGCAGTACTTC
CASSMTSGRPTSYEQYF
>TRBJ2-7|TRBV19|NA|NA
TGTGCCAGTAGTATACGAGACTACTACGAGCAGTACTTC
CASSIRDYYEQYF